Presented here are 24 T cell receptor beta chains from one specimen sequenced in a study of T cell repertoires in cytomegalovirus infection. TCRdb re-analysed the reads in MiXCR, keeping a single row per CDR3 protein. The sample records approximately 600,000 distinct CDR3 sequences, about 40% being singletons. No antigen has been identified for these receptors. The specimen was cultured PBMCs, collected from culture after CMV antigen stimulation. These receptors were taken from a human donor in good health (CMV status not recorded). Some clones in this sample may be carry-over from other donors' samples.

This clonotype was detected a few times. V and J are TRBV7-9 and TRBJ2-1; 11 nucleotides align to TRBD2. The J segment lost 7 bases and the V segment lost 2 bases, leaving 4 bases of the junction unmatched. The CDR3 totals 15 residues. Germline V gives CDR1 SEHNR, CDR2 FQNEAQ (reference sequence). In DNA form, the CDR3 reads TGTGCCAGCAGCTTACCTAGCGGGAGGCAGAATGAGCAGTTCTTC. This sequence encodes CASSLPSGRQNEQFF.

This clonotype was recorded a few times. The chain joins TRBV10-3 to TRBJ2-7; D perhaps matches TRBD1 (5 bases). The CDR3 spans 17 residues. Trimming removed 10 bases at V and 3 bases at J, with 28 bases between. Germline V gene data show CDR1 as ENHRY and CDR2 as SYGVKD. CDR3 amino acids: CATVWQGSGSGGYEQYF. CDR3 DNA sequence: TGTGCCACCGTTTGGCAGGGCTCTGGATCGGGCGGCTACGAGCAGTACTTC.

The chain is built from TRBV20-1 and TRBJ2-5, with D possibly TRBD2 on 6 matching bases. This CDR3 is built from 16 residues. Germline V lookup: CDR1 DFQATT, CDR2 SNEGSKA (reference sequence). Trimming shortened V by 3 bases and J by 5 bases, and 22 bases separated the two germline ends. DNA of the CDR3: TGCAGTGCTAGCAATGTAGTAGGAGGGGAGAGGGAGACCCAGTACTTC. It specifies CSASNVVGGERETQYF.

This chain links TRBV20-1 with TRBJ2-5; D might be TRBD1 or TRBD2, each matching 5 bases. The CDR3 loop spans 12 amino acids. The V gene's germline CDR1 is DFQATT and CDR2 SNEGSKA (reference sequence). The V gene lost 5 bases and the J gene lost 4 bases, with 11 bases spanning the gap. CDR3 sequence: CSAGTGRETQYF. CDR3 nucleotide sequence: TGCAGTGCTGGGACGGGCCGAGAGACCCAGTACTTC.

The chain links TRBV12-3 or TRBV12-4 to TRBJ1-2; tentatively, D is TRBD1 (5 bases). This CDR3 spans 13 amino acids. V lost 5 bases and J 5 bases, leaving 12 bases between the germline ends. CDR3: CASSEGLPYGYTF. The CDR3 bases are TGTGCCAGCAGTGAGGGGTTACCTTATGGCTACACCTTC.

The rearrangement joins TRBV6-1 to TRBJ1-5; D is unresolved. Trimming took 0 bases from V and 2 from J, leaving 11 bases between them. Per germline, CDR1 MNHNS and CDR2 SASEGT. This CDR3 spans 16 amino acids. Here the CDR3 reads CASSEAGFRGNQPQHF. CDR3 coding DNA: TGTGCCAGCAGTGAAGCTGGGTTCCGGGGCAATCAGCCCCAGCATTTT.

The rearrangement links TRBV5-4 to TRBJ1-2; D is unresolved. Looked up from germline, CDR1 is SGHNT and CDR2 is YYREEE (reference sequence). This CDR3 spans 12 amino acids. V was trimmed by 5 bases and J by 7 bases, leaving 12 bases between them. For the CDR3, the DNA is TGTGCCAGCAGGTCGGGCCTTATTGGCTACACCTTC. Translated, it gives CASRSGLIGYTF.

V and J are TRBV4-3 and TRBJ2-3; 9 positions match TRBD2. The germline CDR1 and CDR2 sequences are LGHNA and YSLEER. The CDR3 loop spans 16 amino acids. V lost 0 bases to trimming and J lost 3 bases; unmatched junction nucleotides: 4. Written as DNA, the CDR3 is TGCGCCAGCAGCCAAGATTGGCGGGAGGGGACAGATACGCAGTATTTT. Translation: CASSQDWREGTDTQYF.

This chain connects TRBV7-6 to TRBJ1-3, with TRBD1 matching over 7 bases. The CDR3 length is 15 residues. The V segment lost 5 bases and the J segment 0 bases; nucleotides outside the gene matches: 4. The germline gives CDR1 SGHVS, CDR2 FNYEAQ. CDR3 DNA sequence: TGTGCCAGCAGCGCGGGACAGCTCTCTGGAAACACCATATATTTT. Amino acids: CASSAGQLSGNTIYF.

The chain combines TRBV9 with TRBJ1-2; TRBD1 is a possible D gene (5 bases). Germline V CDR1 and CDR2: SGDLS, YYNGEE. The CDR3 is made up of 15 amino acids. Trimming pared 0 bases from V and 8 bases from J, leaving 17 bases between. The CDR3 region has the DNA TGTGCCAGCAGCGTAGGCACAGGACCTGGAGGGGGCTACACCTTC. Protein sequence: CASSVGTGPGGGYTF.

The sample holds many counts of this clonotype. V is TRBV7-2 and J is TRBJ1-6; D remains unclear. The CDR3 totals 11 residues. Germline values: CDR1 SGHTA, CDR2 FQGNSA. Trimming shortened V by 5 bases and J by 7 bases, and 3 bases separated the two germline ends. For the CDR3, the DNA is TGTGCCAGCAGCCCGAATTCACCCCTCCACTTT. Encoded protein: CASSPNSPLHF.

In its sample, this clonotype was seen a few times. The CDR3 loop is CASSEGGGNTEAFF. The DNA of the CDR3 is TGTGCCAGCAGTGAAGGTGGCGGGAACACTGAAGCTTTCTTT. The V gene is TRBV6-1, the J gene TRBJ1-1; D remains ambiguous. Trimming took 1 base from V and 1 from J, leaving 7 bases between them. The CDR3 length is 14 residues. Germline V gene sequence: CDR1 MNHNS, CDR2 SASEGT.

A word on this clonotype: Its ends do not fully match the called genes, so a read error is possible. CDR3: CASSEDRGLSETFF. CDR3 bases: TGTGCCAGCAGCGAGGACAGGGGGTTATCTGAAACTTTCTTT. The genes are TRBV7-6 and TRBJ1-1; 10 bases agree with TRBD1. The CDR3 extends over 14 amino acids. CDR1 and CDR2 (germline): SGHVS, FNYEAQ.

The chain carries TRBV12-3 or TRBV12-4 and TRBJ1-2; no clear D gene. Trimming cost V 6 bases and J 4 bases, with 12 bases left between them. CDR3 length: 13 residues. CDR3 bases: TGTGCCAGCAGATCGGATGCGAGCTATGGCTACACCTTC. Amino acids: CASRSDASYGYTF.

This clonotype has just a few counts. The CDR3 DNA is TGTGCCAGTGGGGCGCCTGATGGAGGTGAAAAACTGTTTTTT. Amino acid sequence: CASGAPDGGEKLFF. V usage is TRBV19 and J usage is TRBJ1-4; TRBD1 is a possible D gene (5 bases). Germline values: CDR1 LNHDA, CDR2 SQIVND (reference sequence). The CDR3 is 14 residues long. Between the trimmed V and J ends, which lost 8 bases and 7 bases, there was a span of 17 bases. The full variable domain, with the rest looked up from reference TRBV19 and TRBJ1-4, is DGGITQSPKYLFRKEGQNVTLSCEQNLNHDAMYWYRQDPGQGLRLIYYSQIVNDFQKGDIAEGYSVSREKKESFPLTVTSAQKNPTAFYLCASGAPDGGEKLFFGSGTQLSVL.

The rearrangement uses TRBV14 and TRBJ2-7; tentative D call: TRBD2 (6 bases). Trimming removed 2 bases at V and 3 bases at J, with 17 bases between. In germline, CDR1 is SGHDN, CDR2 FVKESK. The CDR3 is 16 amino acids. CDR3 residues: CASSQSRSSGRYEQYF. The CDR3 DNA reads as TGTGCCAGCAGCCAATCCCGGAGTAGCGGTCGCTACGAGCAGTACTTC.

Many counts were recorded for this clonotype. CDR3 sequence: CASSSRSLSSYNEQFF. The CDR3 region has the DNA TGTGCCAGCAGCTCCCGTTCATTGAGCTCCTACAATGAGCAGTTCTTC. V and J are TRBV7-8 and TRBJ2-1; unclear D gene. Germline CDR1 SGHVS, CDR2 FQNEAQ. CDR3 length: 16 amino acids. V lost 4 bases to trimming and J lost 0 bases, with 13 bases between them.

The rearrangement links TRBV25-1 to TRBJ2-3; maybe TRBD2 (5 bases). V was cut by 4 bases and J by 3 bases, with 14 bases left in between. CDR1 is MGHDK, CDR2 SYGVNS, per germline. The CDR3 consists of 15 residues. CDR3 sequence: CASSAPVSGTDTQYF. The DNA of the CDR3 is TGTGCCAGCAGTGCCCCGGTCTCGGGGACAGATACGCAGTATTTT.

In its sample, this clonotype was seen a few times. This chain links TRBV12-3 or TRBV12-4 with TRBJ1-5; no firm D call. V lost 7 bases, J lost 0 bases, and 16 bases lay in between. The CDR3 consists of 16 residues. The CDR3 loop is CASKVGGRNSNQPQHF. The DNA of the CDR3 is TGTGCCAGCAAGGTTGGAGGAAGAAATAGCAATCAGCCCCAGCATTTT.

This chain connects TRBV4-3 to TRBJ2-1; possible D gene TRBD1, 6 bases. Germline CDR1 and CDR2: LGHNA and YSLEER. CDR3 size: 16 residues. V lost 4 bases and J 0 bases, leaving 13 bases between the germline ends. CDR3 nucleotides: TGCGCCAGCAGCCCTGGGGGCGACTTCTCCTACAATGAGCAGTTCTTC. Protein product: CASSPGGDFSYNEQFF.

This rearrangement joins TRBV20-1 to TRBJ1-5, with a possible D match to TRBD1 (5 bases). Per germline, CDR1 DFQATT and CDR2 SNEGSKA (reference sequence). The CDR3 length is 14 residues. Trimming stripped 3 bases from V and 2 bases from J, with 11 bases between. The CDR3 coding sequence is TGCAGTGCTAGCCCTCTAGGGGGCAATCAGCCCCAGCATTTT. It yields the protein CSASPLGGNQPQHF.

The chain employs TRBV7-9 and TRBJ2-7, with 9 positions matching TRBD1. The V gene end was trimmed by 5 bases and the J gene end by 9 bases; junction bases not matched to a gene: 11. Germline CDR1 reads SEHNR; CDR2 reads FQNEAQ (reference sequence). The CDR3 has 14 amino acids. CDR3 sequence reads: CASSPSGQGHGQYF. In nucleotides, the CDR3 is TGTGCCAGCAGCCCGTCGGGACAGGGTCACGGGCAGTACTTC. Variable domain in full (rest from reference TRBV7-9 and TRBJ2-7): DTGVSQNPRHKITKRGQNVTFRCDPISEHNRLYWYRQTLGQGPEFLTYFQNEAQLEKSRLLSDRFSAERPKGSFSTLEIQRTEQGDSAMYLCASSPSGQGHGQYFGPGTRLTVT.

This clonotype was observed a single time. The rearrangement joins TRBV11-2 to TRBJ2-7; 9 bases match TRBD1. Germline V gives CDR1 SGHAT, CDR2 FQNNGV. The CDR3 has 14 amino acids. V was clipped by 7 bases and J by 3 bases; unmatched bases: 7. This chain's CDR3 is CASTRTGASYEQYF. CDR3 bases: TGTGCCAGCACCCGGACAGGGGCGAGCTACGAGCAGTACTTC.

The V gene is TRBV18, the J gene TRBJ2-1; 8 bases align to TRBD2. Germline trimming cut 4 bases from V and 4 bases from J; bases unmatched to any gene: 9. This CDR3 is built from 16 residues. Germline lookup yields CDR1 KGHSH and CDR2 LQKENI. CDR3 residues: CASSRNLGLEYNEQFF. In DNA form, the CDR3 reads TGTGCCAGCTCACGGAATTTGGGACTAGAGTACAATGAGCAGTTCTTC.